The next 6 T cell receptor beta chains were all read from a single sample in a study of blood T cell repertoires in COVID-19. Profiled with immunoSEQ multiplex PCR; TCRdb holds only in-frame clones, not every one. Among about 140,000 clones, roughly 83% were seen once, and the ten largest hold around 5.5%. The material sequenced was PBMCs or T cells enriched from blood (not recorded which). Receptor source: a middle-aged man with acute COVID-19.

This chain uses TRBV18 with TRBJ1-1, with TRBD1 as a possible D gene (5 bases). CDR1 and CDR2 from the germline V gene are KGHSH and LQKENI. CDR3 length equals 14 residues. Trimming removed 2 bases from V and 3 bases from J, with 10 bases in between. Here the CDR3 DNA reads TGTGCCAGCTCACCAGGGGCGCAGTACACTGAAGCTTTCTTT. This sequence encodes CASSPGAQYTEAFF.

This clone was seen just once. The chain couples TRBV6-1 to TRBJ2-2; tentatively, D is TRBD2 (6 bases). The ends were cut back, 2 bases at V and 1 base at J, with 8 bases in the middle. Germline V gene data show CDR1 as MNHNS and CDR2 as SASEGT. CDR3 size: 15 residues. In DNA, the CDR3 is TGTGCCAGCAGTGAAAAGGGAGGGAACACCGGGGAGCTGTTTTTT. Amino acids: CASSEKGGNTGELFF.

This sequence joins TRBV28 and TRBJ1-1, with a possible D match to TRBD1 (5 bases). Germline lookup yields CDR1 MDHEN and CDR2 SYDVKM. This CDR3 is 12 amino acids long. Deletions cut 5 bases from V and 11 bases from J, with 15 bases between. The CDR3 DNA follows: TGTGCCAGCAGTAGAACCGGACAATGGGCTTTCTTT. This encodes CASSRTGQWAFF. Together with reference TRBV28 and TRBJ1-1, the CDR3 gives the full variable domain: DVKVTQSSRYLVKRTGEKVFLECVQDMDHENMFWYRQDPGLGLRLIYFSYDVKMKEKGDIPEGYSVSREKKERFSLILESASTNQTSMYLCASSRTGQWAFFGQGTRLTVV.

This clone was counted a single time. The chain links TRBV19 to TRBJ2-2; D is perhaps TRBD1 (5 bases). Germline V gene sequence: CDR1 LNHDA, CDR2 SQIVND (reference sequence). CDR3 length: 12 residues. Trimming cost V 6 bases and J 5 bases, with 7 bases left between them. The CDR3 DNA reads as TGTGCCAGTAGAAGGGGAACCGGGGAGCTGTTTTTT. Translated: CASRRGTGELFF.

This chain's CDR3 is CAWKKQGGSNQPQHF. The CDR3 DNA follows: TGTGCCTGGAAAAAACAGGGTGGTAGCAATCAGCCCCAGCATTTT. V usage is TRBV30 and J usage is TRBJ1-5; D might be TRBD1 (6 bases). Between the trimmed V and J ends, which lost 4 bases and 0 bases, there was a span of 13 bases. Germline V lookup: CDR1 GTSNPN, CDR2 SVGIG (reference sequence). The CDR3 loop spans 15 amino acids.

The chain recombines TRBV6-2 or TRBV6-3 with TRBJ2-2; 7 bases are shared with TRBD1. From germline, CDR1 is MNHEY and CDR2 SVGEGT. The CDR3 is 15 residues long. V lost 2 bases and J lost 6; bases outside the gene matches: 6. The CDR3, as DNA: TGTGCCAGCAGTTACAGACAGGGTAATGCCGGGGAGCTGTTTTTT. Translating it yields CASSYRQGNAGELFF.